This entry lists 20 T cell receptor beta chains sequenced from one sample in a study of blood T cells in healthy people across ages. A sample-barcoded 5' primer and a J-beta primer mix were used in a second PCR of about 6 to 11 cycles. TCRdb analysed the 5' RACE reads with MiXCR anew, one entry per CDR3 protein. This sample carries 800,000 or so distinct CDR3 sequences, roughly 25% of them seen once, and the ten largest clones take approximately 4%. The same sample was also studied in work on T cells of mothers and their children.

Sequenced material: blood. The receptors were sampled from a boy between 10 and 17 years old in good health.

The genes are TRBV15 and TRBJ1-5; D ambiguous. The germline CDR1 and CDR2 sequences are LNHNV and YYDKDF (reference sequence). The CDR3 consists of 17 residues. The V end lost 0 bases, the J end lost 3 bases, and 15 bases lay between the germline ends. The CDR3 bases are TGTGCCACCAGCAGAGATCGGGCTTTGGTCCCCAATCAGCCCCAGCATTTT. It encodes CATSRDRALVPNQPQHF.

The chain employs TRBV6-1 and TRBJ1-1; tentative D call: TRBD1 (6 bases). Deletions cut 5 bases from V and 4 bases from J, with 29 bases between. The CDR3 sequence is 19 residues long. Per the germline V gene, CDR1 is MNHNS and CDR2 is SASEGT. The CDR3 is CASSPLLVSGYGGGTEAFF. As DNA, the CDR3 is TGTGCCAGCAGTCCTTTACTGGTTTCCGGTTACGGGGGCGGCACTGAAGCTTTCTTT.

The rearrangement links TRBV4-3 to TRBJ1-5; TRBD1 agrees at 7 bases. Unmatched junction bases numbered 11, after V lost 2 bases and J lost 7 bases. CDR3 length equals 16 residues. Germline V gene lookup returns CDR1 LGHNA and CDR2 YSLEER. CDR3 DNA: TGCGCCAGCAGCCAAACCCTCAACAGGGGATTCCAGCCCCAGCATTTT. It codes for CASSQTLNRGFQPQHF.

This sequence joins TRBV29-1 and TRBJ2-1; unclear D gene. V lost 4 bases and J lost 9, with 7 bases in between. Per germline, CDR1 SQVTM and CDR2 ANQGSEA. This CDR3 contains 10 residues. The CDR3 DNA follows: TGCAGCGTTGGGGGAAGTGAGCAGTTCTTC. Encoded protein: CSVGGSEQFF.

The sample holds a few counts of this clonotype. The chain joins TRBV20-1 to TRBJ2-5, with a tentative D call TRBD1 (5 bases). CDR1 is DFQATT, CDR2 SNEGSKA, per germline (reference sequence). V dropped 6 bases and J dropped 3 bases, with 14 bases sitting between them. The CDR3 length is 13 residues. CDR3 loop: CSADKGGEETQYF. The CDR3 nucleotides read TGCAGTGCGGACAAGGGTGGGGAAGAGACCCAGTACTTC.

This clonotype was detected a few times. The chain combines TRBV24-1 with TRBJ2-5; weak D call: TRBD2 (6 bases). Deletions cut 9 bases from V and 5 bases from J, with 12 bases between. The CDR3 is 12 amino acids. The V gene's germline CDR1 is KGHDR and CDR2 SFDVKD. The CDR3: CATAGREETQYF. CDR3 nucleotide sequence: TGTGCCACCGCAGGCCGGGAGGAGACCCAGTACTTC.

In this sample, this clonotype turned up a few times. The chain combines TRBV28 with TRBJ1-5; unclear D gene. The CDR3 is made up of 14 amino acids. Trimming left V 2 bases short and J 1 base short, with 6 bases between. Germline values: CDR1 MDHEN, CDR2 SYDVKM. The chain's CDR3 is CASSLIGSNQPQHF. The CDR3 DNA follows: TGTGCCAGCAGTTTAATTGGCAGCAATCAGCCCCAGCATTTT.

The chain has TRBV3-1 and TRBJ2-2; D unclear. The germline V gene encodes CDR1 LGHDT and CDR2 YNNKEL (reference sequence). The CDR3 runs to 13 residues. V gave up 7 bases and J gave up 6 bases, with 12 bases separating them. CDR3: CASMVDLSGELFF. The CDR3 coding sequence is TGTGCCAGCATGGTCGATTTATCCGGGGAGCTGTTTTTT.

A few counts support this clonotype. CDR3: CASRRKEATSGRDTDTQYF. CDR3 in DNA: TGTGCCAGCAGACGGAAAGAAGCGACTAGCGGGAGGGACACAGATACGCAGTATTTT. The chain carries TRBV6-1 and TRBJ2-3; 14 nucleotides match TRBD2. Losses at the gene ends were 6 bases for V and 2 bases for J; bases not matched to a gene: 13. Germline assignment: CDR1 MNHNS and CDR2 SASEGT. This CDR3 is built from 19 residues.

This CDR3 is CASSQDPGLGYNEQFF. CDR3 nucleotide sequence: TGCGCCAGCAGCCAAGACCCGGGACTCGGCTACAATGAGCAGTTCTTC. The chain recombines TRBV4-3 with TRBJ2-1, with D possibly TRBD2 on 6 matching bases. Trimming stripped 0 bases from V and 3 bases from J, with 12 bases between. In germline, CDR1 is LGHNA, CDR2 YSLEER. The CDR3 runs 16 residues.

The chain uses TRBV5-1 and TRBJ2-1; TRBD1 agrees at 8 bases. The length of the CDR3 is 21 residues. CDR1 and CDR2 (germline): SGHRS, YFSETQ. The junction had 34 bases not matched to a gene; V was cut back by 10 bases and J by 7 bases. The DNA for the CDR3 is TGCGCCCTCGTCGACAGGGGACCGTTAGGGCCGTTCCGGGAAGAAATAAATGAGCAGTTCTTC. Protein product: CALVDRGPLGPFREEINEQFF. Filled out from reference TRBV5-1 and TRBJ2-1, the complete variable domain reads KAGVTQTPRYLIKTRGQQVTLSCSPISGHRSVSWYQQTPGQGLQFLFEYFSETQRNKGNFPGRFSGRQFSNSRSEMNVSTLELGDSALYLCALVDRGPLGPFREEINEQFFGPGTRLTVL.

This clonotype showed up just a few times. J is TRBJ2-2 and V is TRBV10-3, with D uncertain. The CDR3 extends over 13 amino acids. The V end was cut by 6 bases, the J end by 3 bases, with 8 bases between. Germline V CDR1 and CDR2: ENHRY, SYGVKD. CDR3 DNA: TGTGCCATCAGCGAAGTTCACACCGGGGAGCTGTTTTTT. Translated, it gives CAISEVHTGELFF.

At least ten counts were recorded for this clonotype. The J gene is TRBJ2-6, the V gene TRBV29-1; no firm D call. Germline V gene lookup returns CDR1 SQVTM and CDR2 ANQGSEA. CDR3 size: 14 residues. V shed 0 bases and J shed 2 bases, with 5 bases lying between them. Here the CDR3 reads CSVEEVPGANVLTF. CDR3 in DNA: TGCAGCGTTGAAGAAGTTCCTGGGGCCAACGTCCTGACTTTC.

The chain is built from TRBV6-5 and TRBJ2-2; 8 bases are shared with TRBD1. Germline CDR1 MNHEY, CDR2 SVGAGI. The CDR3 totals 16 residues. Trimming cost V 1 base and J 5 bases; bases outside gene matches: 6. CDR3 sequence reads: CASSYFTRGPTGELFF. CDR3 nucleotide sequence: TGTGCCAGCAGTTACTTCACCAGGGGGCCTACCGGGGAGCTGTTTTTT.

This clonotype came up a few times. The chain joins TRBV5-5 to TRBJ1-5; perhaps TRBD1 as D (5 bases). Trimming cost V 1 base and J 5 bases, with 13 bases left between them. The CDR3 extends over 15 amino acids. Germline V gene data show CDR1 as SGHKS and CDR2 as YYEKEE (reference sequence). Written as DNA, the CDR3 is TGTGCCAGCAGCTTGCTGACAGTTCCCCATCAGCCCCAGCATTTT. Amino acid sequence: CASSLLTVPHQPQHF. The full variable domain, rest sourced from reference TRBV5-5 and TRBJ1-5, is DAGVTQSPTHLIKTRGQQVTLRCSPISGHKSVSWYQQVLGQGPQFIFQYYEKEERGRGNFPDRFSARQFPNYSSELNVNALLLGDSALYLCASSLLTVPHQPQHFGDGTRLSIL.

This clonotype turned up a few times. This chain uses TRBV6-5 with TRBJ1-4; D is undetermined. Trimming shortened V by 0 bases and J by 8 bases, and 13 bases separated the two germline ends. Germline CDR1 is MNHEY and CDR2 is SVGAGI. CDR3 length: 15 residues. CDR3 loop: CASSYSPHPGEKLFF. DNA of the CDR3: TGTGCCAGCAGTTACTCTCCCCATCCGGGGGAAAAACTGTTTTTT.

In its sample, this clonotype was seen a few times. The CDR3 here is CSARDLGGPTNEKLFF. The CDR3 nucleotides are TGCAGTGCTAGAGATCTCGGTGGTCCAACTAATGAAAAACTGTTTTTT. The V call is TRBV20-1, the J call TRBJ1-4; D not resolved. Deletions cut 0 bases from V and 0 bases from J, with 11 bases between. Per the germline V gene, CDR1 is DFQATT and CDR2 is SNEGSKA (reference sequence). This CDR3 is built from 16 residues.

The gene calls are TRBV3-1 and TRBJ2-3, with no clear D. Germline V gene data show CDR1 as LGHDT and CDR2 as YNNKEL (reference sequence). The V end was cut by 3 bases, the J end by 9 bases, with 13 bases between. The CDR3 runs to 13 residues. The CDR3 loop reads CASSHTASTTQYF. The CDR3 nucleotides read TGTGCCAGCAGCCATACAGCTTCGACCACGCAGTATTTT.

CDR3 nucleotides: TGTGCCAGCGCAGGGTCGGGGGAGCAGTACTTC. This codes for CASAGSGEQYF. The chain carries TRBV12-3 or TRBV12-4 and TRBJ2-7; possibly TRBD1 or TRBD2 for D (5 bases each). Between the trimmed V and J ends, which lost 8 bases and 7 bases, there was a span of 12 bases. The CDR3 runs to 11 residues.

The table lists this clonotype with a few counts. The J gene is TRBJ1-1, the V gene TRBV18; D ambiguous. The CDR3 sequence is 13 residues long. V lost 3 bases, J lost 6 bases, and 11 bases lay in between. The germline V gene has CDR1 KGHSH and CDR2 LQKENI. The CDR3: CASSPLDFPEAFF. The CDR3 DNA reads TGTGCCAGCTCACCCTTGGACTTCCCTGAAGCTTTCTTT. The full variable domain, in which reference TRBV18 and TRBJ1-1 provide the parts outside the CDR3, is NAGVMQNPRHLVRRRGQEARLRCSPMKGHSHVYWYRQLPEEGLKFMVYLQKENIIDESGMPKERFSAEFPKEGPSILRIQQVVRGDSAAYFCASSPLDFPEAFFGQGTRLTVV.